This T cell receptor beta chain derives from a study of identical twins (dated by TCRdb to the mid-2010s). Some background on the complete study: To test whether fetal clonotypes persist, this study deep-sequenced TCR alpha and beta repertoires from monozygotic twins, from unrelated adults of various ages, and from cord blood. To rule out contamination, the twin experiments were replicated at different times with different library preparation protocols. On the study overall, not on this receptor specifically: Abundant cord blood beta clonotypes carried fewer insertions; young adult naive repertoires showed a weaker similar trend, while memory repertoires showed none. Recombination models systematically underestimated out-of-frame TCR alpha sharing in monozygotic twins but agreed with sharing between unrelated individuals. Invariant T cells such as MAIT and iNKT could partly confound zero-insertion analyses, though diverse VJ usage argued against this for most clonotypes. Compared with coincidental sharing between unrelated individuals, an excess of low generation-probability sequences was observed among out-of-frame TCR alpha sequences shared between twins. Conclusions relied on cross-sectional statistical analysis, since the same donors could not be followed over many years. In beta out-of-frame sequences, excess twin sharing was weaker, because having fewer shared sequences lowered the signal-to-noise ratio.

Library creation used 5' RACE. Sequencer: Illumina HiSeq 2000. A universal primer binding site was added through template switching, and the final cDNA carried a unique molecular identifier so that TCR cDNA molecules could be counted accurately. Specific primers in the conserved constant-segment region were used to synthesize first-strand cDNA for TCR alpha and beta chains. To control for contamination, every cDNA library carried two barcodes: a SMART-Mk sample barcode plus Illumina barcodes. TruSeq adapter sequences and Illumina sample barcodes were added in two successive PCR steps. The TCR alpha and beta cDNA libraries were sequenced on the Illumina HiSeq platform using custom primers. In the source study's methods: MiGEC was used to process raw reads and extract unique molecular identifiers, and MiXCR was used to find CDR3 positions. For each individual, recombination models were inferred using an EM algorithm with the repgenHMM and IGoR tools. Shared clonotypes were analyzed with the tcR package in R, and sharing was normalized by the product of cloneset sizes. To study raw recombination without the effects of thymic and clonal selection, out-of-frame nonproductive sequences were analyzed. TCRdb passed the public sequencing reads through fastp at Q25 and MiXCR, retaining productive beta sequences. Merged by CDR3 protein, the rows form single entries marked with the most common genes and DNA. TCRdb's processing, not the authors' own work, is the source of the V and J calls. Counted in this sample were around 570,000 distinct CDR3 sequences; nearly 10% of them appeared once. The ten largest clones add up to roughly 3% of the sample.

Inclusive of the bounding cysteine and phenylalanine, the CDR3 is 13 residues long. CDR3 DNA is the only sequence kept; it has 39 bases, read in frame from the first base. CDR1 SGHTA and CDR2 FQGNSA are derived from the germline V gene. Germline trimming: 8 bases from V, 3 bases from J; junction bases outside gene matches: 3. Every donor in the study was a healthy Caucasian. Three pairs of female monozygotic twins, all aged roughly 18 to 29 years, were included in the twin cohort. Peripheral blood mononuclear cells were used as the source from which RNA for TCR libraries was isolated. This clonotype was recorded at least ten times. Its antigen is currently not known. Base qualities were left out, and no much larger clone turns up one base away. These data are also associated with another study on yellow fever vaccine responses in identical twins. Looking at the second paper: According to the authors, in identical twins the way T cells responded to vaccination appeared partly convergent and partly personalized. The study precisely tracked vaccine-responding T cell clones in identical twins.

The receptor's source is a woman aged 18-29 years in good health. Sequencing used PBMCs. Here the chain combines TRBV7-2 and TRBJ2-7; TRBD2 matches 11 bases in the middle. CDR3 loop: CASAGTSGYEQYF. The bases read TGTGCCAGCGCCGGGACTAGCGGCTACGAGCAGTACTTC.